The rows below give T cell receptor beta chains drawn from one sample of a study of blood T cells in healthy people across ages. TCRdb re-called the 5' RACE reads with MiXCR, one entry per CDR3 protein. The sample lists about 640,000 distinct CDR3 sequences; approximately 40% were seen once. The material sequenced was blood. Receptors were obtained from a man older than 75 in good health. Both conserved end residues are part of each CDR3. The D gene is left open where the match is weak. The size entry is marked missing in some rows and otherwise reads once, few, many or a size class.

clone size: -
J gene: TRBJ2-1
V gene: TRBV6-5
D gene: -
CDR3 DNA: TGTGCCAGCAATATGACGTCCCAATTTAGGGATGAGCAGTTCTTC
CDR3 protein: CASNMTSQFRDEQFF

clone size: -
J gene: TRBJ1-2
V gene: TRBV14
D gene: -
CDR3 DNA: TGTGCCAGCAGCCTGAGGAGGGGGATGGATGGCTACACCTTC
CDR3 protein: CASSLRRGMDGYTF

clone size: many
J gene: TRBJ2-3
V gene: TRBV21-1
D gene: -
CDR3 DNA: TGTGCCAGCAGCAAGCGGCAGGGCACAGATACGCAGTATTTT
CDR3 protein: CASSKRQGTDTQYF

clone size: -
J gene: TRBJ2-5
V gene: TRBV24-1
D gene: TRBD2
CDR3 DNA: TGTGCCACCAGTGATTCAAGGACTAGCGGGAGGGCCGGGGAGACCCAGTACTTC
CDR3 protein: CATSDSRTSGRAGETQYF

clone size: -
J gene: TRBJ2-5
V gene: TRBV20-1
D gene: -
CDR3 DNA: TGCAGTCCTCAATTCAGGGCCTTATACAATGAGCAGTACTTC
CDR3 protein: CSPQFRALYNEQYF

clone size: few
J gene: TRBJ2-1
V gene: TRBV3-1
D gene: TRBD2
CDR3 DNA: TGTGCCAGCAGCCAAACTAGCGGGGGACCCTTATCCTACAATGAGCAGTTCTTC
CDR3 protein: CASSQTSGGPLSYNEQFF

clone size: -
J gene: TRBJ2-5
V gene: TRBV10-3
D gene: TRBD1
CDR3 DNA: TGTGCCATCATGCCAGACAGGGGGAAGGAGACCCAGTACTTC
CDR3 protein: CAIMPDRGKETQYF

clone size: -
J gene: TRBJ2-3
V gene: TRBV20-1
D gene: -
CDR3 DNA: TGCAGTGCTAGGGCGGGTAGAAGCACAGATACGCAGTATTTT
CDR3 protein: CSARAGRSTDTQYF

clone size: -
J gene: TRBJ2-5
V gene: TRBV12-3/TRBV12-4
D gene: TRBD2
CDR3 DNA: TGTGCCAGCAGTACGAGCGGGGGGCGTCAAGAGACCCAGTACTTC
CDR3 protein: CASSTSGGRQETQYF

clone size: -
J gene: TRBJ2-7
V gene: TRBV5-6
D gene: -
CDR3 DNA: TGTGCCAGCAGCCTCTCCAACTACGGGCAGTACTTC
CDR3 protein: CASSLSNYGQYF

clone size: -
J gene: TRBJ2-3
V gene: TRBV28
D gene: -
CDR3 DNA: TGTGCCAGCAAGCGACAAAACACAGATACGCAGTATTTT
CDR3 protein: CASKRQNTDTQYF

clone size: -
J gene: TRBJ2-1
V gene: TRBV6-6
D gene: -
CDR3 DNA: TGTGCCAGCAGTTACGGAGGGGGGGCCTCCCTACTTATCGTAGAGTTCTTC
CDR3 protein: CASSYGGGASLLIVEFF

clone size: -
J gene: TRBJ1-6
V gene: TRBV20-1
D gene: -
CDR3 DNA: TGCAGTGCTAGAGTAATCGGCAGGGATTCACCCCTCCACTTT
CDR3 protein: CSARVIGRDSPLHF

clone size: -
J gene: TRBJ1-1
V gene: TRBV4-3
D gene: -
CDR3 DNA: TGCGCCAGCAGCCAAGATCGTACGTCTGAAGCTTTCTTT
CDR3 protein: CASSQDRTSEAFF

clone size: -
J gene: TRBJ1-5
V gene: TRBV6-2/TRBV6-3
D gene: -
CDR3 DNA: TGTGCCAGCAGTTACGAGGGGCTAAGCAATCAGCCCCAGCATTTT
CDR3 protein: CASSYEGLSNQPQHF

clone size: -
J gene: TRBJ1-2
V gene: TRBV20-1
D gene: -
CDR3 DNA: TGCAGTGCTAGTTCGGGGGACACACGTTTCTATGGCTACACCTTC
CDR3 protein: CSASSGDTRFYGYTF

clone size: -
J gene: TRBJ1-2
V gene: TRBV3-1
D gene: -
CDR3 DNA: TGTGCCAGCAGCCAGATGAGGGACGGGGACTATGGCTGCACCTTC
CDR3 protein: CASSQMRDGDYGCTF

clone size: once
J gene: TRBJ2-7
V gene: TRBV18
D gene: -
CDR3 DNA: TGTGCCAGCTACCCCGACAGATTCTACAATGAGCAGTACTTC
CDR3 protein: CASYPDRFYNEQYF

clone size: -
J gene: TRBJ2-7
V gene: TRBV10-3
D gene: TRBD2
CDR3 DNA: TGTGCCATCAGCGCCCGGCTAGCGGAGGACGAGCAGTACTTC
CDR3 protein: CAISARLAEDEQYF

clone size: many
J gene: TRBJ2-7
V gene: TRBV7-2
D gene: -
CDR3 DNA: TGTGCCAGCAGCTTAGACAGGGGGGGCTACGAGCAGTACTTC
CDR3 protein: CASSLDRGGYEQYF

clone size: -
J gene: TRBJ2-3
V gene: TRBV6-2/TRBV6-3
D gene: -
CDR3 DNA: TGTGCCAGCAGAATTGCCTGGGGTAGTGGGGGGCACATAGATACGCAGTATTTT
CDR3 protein: CASRIAWGSGGHIDTQYF

clone size: many
J gene: TRBJ2-5
V gene: TRBV7-2
D gene: TRBD1
CDR3 DNA: TGTGCCAGCAGCCGCGGACAGGTTGAGACCCAGTACTTC
CDR3 protein: CASSRGQVETQYF

clone size: few
J gene: TRBJ2-2
V gene: TRBV30
D gene: -
CDR3 DNA: TGTGCCTGGAGTAAGGGGCGCCCCGGGGAGCTGTTTTTT
CDR3 protein: CAWSKGRPGELFF

clone size: many
J gene: TRBJ1-2
V gene: TRBV20-1
D gene: -
CDR3 DNA: TGCAGTGCTCCGGGACAAACGCTCTATGGCTACACCTTC
CDR3 protein: CSAPGQTLYGYTF

clone size: -
J gene: TRBJ2-3
V gene: TRBV20-1
D gene: TRBD2
CDR3 DNA: TGCAGTGCTCTCGGCGGGAGGGCCGCAGATACGCAGTATTTT
CDR3 protein: CSALGGRAADTQYF

clone size: few
J gene: TRBJ2-1
V gene: TRBV6-5
D gene: TRBD2
CDR3 DNA: TGTGCCAGCAGTTACTCGAGCGGGGCCAGATACAATGAGCAGTTCTTC
CDR3 protein: CASSYSSGARYNEQFF

clone size: -
J gene: TRBJ2-7
V gene: TRBV10-2
D gene: TRBD1
CDR3 DNA: TGCGCCAGCAAGCTGACAGGGGGATCCTACGAGCAGTACTTC
CDR3 protein: CASKLTGGSYEQYF

clone size: -
J gene: TRBJ2-7
V gene: TRBV28
D gene: TRBD2
CDR3 DNA: TGTGCCAGCAGTTTACGCGGGAGGGCCGGCCACGAGCAGTACTTC
CDR3 protein: CASSLRGRAGHEQYF

clone size: few
J gene: TRBJ2-1
V gene: TRBV10-3
D gene: TRBD2
CDR3 DNA: TGTGCCATCAGTGTTGGGGAGGGCAATGAGCAGTTCTTC
CDR3 protein: CAISVGEGNEQFF

clone size: -
J gene: TRBJ2-1
V gene: TRBV4-2
D gene: TRBD1
CDR3 DNA: TGTGCCAGCAGCCAAGAAGTGGGGACAGGGGGCTATGAGCAGTTCTTC
CDR3 protein: CASSQEVGTGGYEQFF

clone size: -
J gene: TRBJ2-5
V gene: TRBV2
D gene: TRBD2
CDR3 DNA: TGTGCCAGAACTAGCGGGAGGGCGACCCAGTACTTC
CDR3 protein: CARTSGRATQYF

clone size: -
J gene: TRBJ2-1
V gene: TRBV20-1
D gene: TRBD2
CDR3 DNA: TGCAGTGCAAGAGGGGGACTAGTCTACAATGAGCAGTTCTTC
CDR3 protein: CSARGGLVYNEQFF

clone size: once
J gene: TRBJ1-4
V gene: TRBV14
D gene: -
CDR3 DNA: TGTGCCAGCAGCCAAGGATGGGGGACGGAATATGAAATACTGTTTTTT
CDR3 protein: CASSQGWGTEYEILFF

clone size: -
J gene: TRBJ2-7
V gene: TRBV12-3/TRBV12-4
D gene: -
CDR3 DNA: TGTGCCAGCAGTTCGAGCCTACAGGTGTATGCCGAGCAGTACTTC
CDR3 protein: CASSSSLQVYAEQYF

clone size: few
J gene: TRBJ2-7
V gene: TRBV10-1
D gene: TRBD1
CDR3 DNA: TGCGCCAGCAGTGATTCTCGACAGGGGGCATCCTACGAGCAGTACTTC
CDR3 protein: CASSDSRQGASYEQYF

clone size: many
J gene: TRBJ2-6
V gene: TRBV7-8
D gene: -
CDR3 DNA: TGTGCCAGCAGCGACAGGGAGGCAGTTCCTTCCTCTGGGGCCAACGTCCTGACTTTC
CDR3 protein: CASSDREAVPSSGANVLTF

clone size: -
J gene: TRBJ2-5
V gene: TRBV6-2/TRBV6-3
D gene: -
CDR3 DNA: TGTGCCAGCAGTTACCAAGGGATTGGGTTGGGAGAGACCCAGTACTTC
CDR3 protein: CASSYQGIGLGETQYF

clone size: few
J gene: TRBJ2-7
V gene: TRBV7-9
D gene: TRBD2
CDR3 DNA: TGTGCCAGCAGCTTATGGAGCGGGGGGCTCTCCTACGAGCAGTACTTC
CDR3 protein: CASSLWSGGLSYEQYF

clone size: -
J gene: TRBJ2-3
V gene: TRBV20-1
D gene: -
CDR3 DNA: TGCAGTGCTGACGGGAGTGGAACAGATACGCAGTATTTT
CDR3 protein: CSADGSGTDTQYF

clone size: -
J gene: TRBJ2-5
V gene: TRBV9
D gene: -
CDR3 DNA: TGTGCCAGCAGCCACCAACCAGGGATAAGAGAGACCCAGTACTTC
CDR3 protein: CASSHQPGIRETQYF

clone size: few
J gene: TRBJ2-3
V gene: TRBV12-3/TRBV12-4
D gene: TRBD1
CDR3 DNA: TGTGCCAGCAGTTTTGTAGGGGGCGCAGATACGCAGTATTTT
CDR3 protein: CASSFVGGADTQYF

clone size: -
J gene: TRBJ1-2
V gene: TRBV27
D gene: -
CDR3 DNA: TGTGCCAGCAGTCCAGATAGACAGGCCCCCTATGGCTACACCTTC
CDR3 protein: CASSPDRQAPYGYTF

clone size: -
J gene: TRBJ1-4
V gene: TRBV28
D gene: -
CDR3 DNA: TGTGCCAGCAGTCCCTTACAGGCAACTAATGAAAAACTGTTTTTT
CDR3 protein: CASSPLQATNEKLFF

clone size: few
J gene: TRBJ1-2
V gene: TRBV28
D gene: -
CDR3 DNA: TGTGCCAGCAGTGAACCCCAGGGCTCTGGCTACACCTTC
CDR3 protein: CASSEPQGSGYTF

clone size: -
J gene: TRBJ2-3
V gene: TRBV6-2/TRBV6-3
D gene: -
CDR3 DNA: TGTGCCAGCAAGGGAGCGGGCACAGATACGCAGTATTTT
CDR3 protein: CASKGAGTDTQYF

clone size: few
J gene: TRBJ2-5
V gene: TRBV6-6
D gene: TRBD1
CDR3 DNA: TGTGCCAGCAGTTATGGACAGGGGACGGAGACCCAGTACTTC
CDR3 protein: CASSYGQGTETQYF